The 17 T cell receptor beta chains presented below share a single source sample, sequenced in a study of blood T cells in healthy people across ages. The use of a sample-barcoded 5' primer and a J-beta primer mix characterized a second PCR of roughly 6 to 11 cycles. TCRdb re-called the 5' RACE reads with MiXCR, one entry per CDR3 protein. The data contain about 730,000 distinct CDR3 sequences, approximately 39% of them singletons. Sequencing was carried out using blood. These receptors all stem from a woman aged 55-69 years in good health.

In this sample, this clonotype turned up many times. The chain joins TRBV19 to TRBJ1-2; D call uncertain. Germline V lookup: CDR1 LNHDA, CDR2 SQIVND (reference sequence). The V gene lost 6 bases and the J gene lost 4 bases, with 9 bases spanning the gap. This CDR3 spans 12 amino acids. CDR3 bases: TGTGCCAGTAGCCCCGGATCCTATGGCTACACCTTC. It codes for CASSPGSYGYTF.

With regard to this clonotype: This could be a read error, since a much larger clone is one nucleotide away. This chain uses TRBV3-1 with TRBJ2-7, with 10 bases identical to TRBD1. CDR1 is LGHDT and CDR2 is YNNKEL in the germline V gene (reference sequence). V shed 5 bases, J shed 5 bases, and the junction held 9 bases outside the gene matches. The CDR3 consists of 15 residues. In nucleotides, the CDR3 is TGTGCCAGCAGCGACCGGACAGGGGGTATCAACGAGCAGTACTTC. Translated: CASSDRTGGINEQYF.

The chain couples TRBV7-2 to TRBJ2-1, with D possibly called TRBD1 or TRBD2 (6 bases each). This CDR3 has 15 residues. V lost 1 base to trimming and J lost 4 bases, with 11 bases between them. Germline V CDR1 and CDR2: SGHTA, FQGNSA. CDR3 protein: CTSSLGGAAYNEQFF. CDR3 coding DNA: TGTACCAGCAGCTTAGGGGGGGCCGCGTACAATGAGCAGTTCTTC.

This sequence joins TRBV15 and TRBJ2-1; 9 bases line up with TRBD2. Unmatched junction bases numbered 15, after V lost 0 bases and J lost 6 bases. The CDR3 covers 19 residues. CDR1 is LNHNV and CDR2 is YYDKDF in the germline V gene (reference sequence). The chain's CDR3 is CATSREPKWGSGSINEQFF. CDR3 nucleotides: TGTGCCACCAGCAGAGAGCCGAAATGGGGTAGCGGGAGTATCAATGAGCAGTTCTTC.

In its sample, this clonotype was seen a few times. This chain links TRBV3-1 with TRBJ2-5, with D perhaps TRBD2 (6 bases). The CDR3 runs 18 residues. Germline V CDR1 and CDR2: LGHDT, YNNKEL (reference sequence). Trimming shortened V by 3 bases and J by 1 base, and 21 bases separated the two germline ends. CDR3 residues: CASSHTSEGRTPQETQYF. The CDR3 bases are TGTGCCAGCAGCCATACCTCAGAAGGGAGGACTCCCCAAGAGACCCAGTACTTC.

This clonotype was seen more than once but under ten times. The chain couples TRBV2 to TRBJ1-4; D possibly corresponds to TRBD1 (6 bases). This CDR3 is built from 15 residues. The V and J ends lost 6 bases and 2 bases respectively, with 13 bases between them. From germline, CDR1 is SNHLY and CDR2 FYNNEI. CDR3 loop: CASSQEGGTNEKLFF. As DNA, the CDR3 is TGTGCCAGCAGCCAAGAGGGGGGGACTAATGAAAAACTGTTTTTT.

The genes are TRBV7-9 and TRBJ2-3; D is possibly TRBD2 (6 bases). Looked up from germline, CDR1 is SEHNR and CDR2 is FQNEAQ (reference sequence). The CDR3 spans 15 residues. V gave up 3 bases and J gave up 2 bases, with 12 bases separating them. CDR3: CASSLWRDSTDTQYF. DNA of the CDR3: TGTGCCAGCAGCTTGTGGAGGGACTCCACAGATACGCAGTATTTT.

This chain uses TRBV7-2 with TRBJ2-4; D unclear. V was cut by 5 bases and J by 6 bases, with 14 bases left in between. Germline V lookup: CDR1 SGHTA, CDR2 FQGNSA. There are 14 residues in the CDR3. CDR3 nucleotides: TGTGCCAGCAGCACTTCATCAACCGTAAACATTCAGTACTTC. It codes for CASSTSSTVNIQYF.

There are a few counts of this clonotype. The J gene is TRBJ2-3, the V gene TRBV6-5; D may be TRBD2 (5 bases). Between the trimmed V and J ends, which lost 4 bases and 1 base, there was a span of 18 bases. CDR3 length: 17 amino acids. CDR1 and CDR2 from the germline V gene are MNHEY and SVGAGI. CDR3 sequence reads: CASSLGRSPGGTDTQYF. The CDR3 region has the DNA TGTGCCAGCAGTTTGGGTCGAAGTCCCGGGGGCACAGATACGCAGTATTTT.

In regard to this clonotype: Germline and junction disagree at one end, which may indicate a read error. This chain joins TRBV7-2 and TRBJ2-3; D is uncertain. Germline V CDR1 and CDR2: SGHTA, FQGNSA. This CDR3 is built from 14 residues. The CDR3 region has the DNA TGTGCCAGCAGCTTAGCCCCCTACACAGATGCGCAGTATTTT. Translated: CASSLAPYTDAQYF.

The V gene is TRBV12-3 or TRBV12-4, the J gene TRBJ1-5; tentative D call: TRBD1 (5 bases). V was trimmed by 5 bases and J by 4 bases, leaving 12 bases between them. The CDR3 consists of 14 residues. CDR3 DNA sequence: TGTGCCAGCAGTCCAAGCGGGGGGAATCAGCCCCAGCATTTT. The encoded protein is CASSPSGGNQPQHF.

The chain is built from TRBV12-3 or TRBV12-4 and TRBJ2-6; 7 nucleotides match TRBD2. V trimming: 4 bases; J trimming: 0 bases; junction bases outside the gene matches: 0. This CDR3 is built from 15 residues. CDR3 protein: CASSSGGSGANVLTF. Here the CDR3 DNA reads TGTGCCAGCAGTTCGGGGGGCTCTGGGGCCAACGTCCTGACTTTC.

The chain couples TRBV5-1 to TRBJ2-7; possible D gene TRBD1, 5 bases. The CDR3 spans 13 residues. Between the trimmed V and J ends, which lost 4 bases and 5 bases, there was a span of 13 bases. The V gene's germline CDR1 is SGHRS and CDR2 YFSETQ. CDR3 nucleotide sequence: TGCGCCAGCAGCGTGAAATCAGGGAACGAGCAGTACTTC. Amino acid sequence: CASSVKSGNEQYF.

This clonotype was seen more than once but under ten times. The CDR3 sequence: CSAKRLAGNNEQFF. The CDR3 coding sequence is TGCAGTGCTAAGCGACTAGCGGGGAACAATGAGCAGTTCTTC. The genes are TRBV20-1 and TRBJ2-1, with 11 bases aligning to TRBD2. The CDR3 covers 14 residues. J gave up 5 bases and V 4 bases, and 4 bases lay outside the gene matches. Looked up from germline, CDR1 is DFQATT and CDR2 is SNEGSKA (reference sequence).

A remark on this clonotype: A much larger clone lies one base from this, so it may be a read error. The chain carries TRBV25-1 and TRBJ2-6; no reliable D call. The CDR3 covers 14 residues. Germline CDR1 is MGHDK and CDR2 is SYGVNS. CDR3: CTSRLSSGANVLTF. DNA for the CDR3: TGTACCAGCCGACTCTCCTCTGGGGCCAACGTCCTGACTTTC.

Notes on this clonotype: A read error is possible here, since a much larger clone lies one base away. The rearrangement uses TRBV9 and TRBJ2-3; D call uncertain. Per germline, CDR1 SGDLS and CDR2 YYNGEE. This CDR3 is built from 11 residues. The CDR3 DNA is TGTCCCAGCAGCCAAGGAGATACGCAGTATTTT. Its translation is CPSSQGDTQYF.

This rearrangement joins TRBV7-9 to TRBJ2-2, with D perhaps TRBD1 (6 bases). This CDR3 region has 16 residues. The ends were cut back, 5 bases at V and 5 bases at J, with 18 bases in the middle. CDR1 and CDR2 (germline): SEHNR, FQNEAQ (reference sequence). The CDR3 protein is CASSRTRTEGTGELFF. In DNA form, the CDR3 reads TGTGCCAGCAGCCGCACGCGGACAGAGGGGACCGGGGAGCTGTTTTTT.